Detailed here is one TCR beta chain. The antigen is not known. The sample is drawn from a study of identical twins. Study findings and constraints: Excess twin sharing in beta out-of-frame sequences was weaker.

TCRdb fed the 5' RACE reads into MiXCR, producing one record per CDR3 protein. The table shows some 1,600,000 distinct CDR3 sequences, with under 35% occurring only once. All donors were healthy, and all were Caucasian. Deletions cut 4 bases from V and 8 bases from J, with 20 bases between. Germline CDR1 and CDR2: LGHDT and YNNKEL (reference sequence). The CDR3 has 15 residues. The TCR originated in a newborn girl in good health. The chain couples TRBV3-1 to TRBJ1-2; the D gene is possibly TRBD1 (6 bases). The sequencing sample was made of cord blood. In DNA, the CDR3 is TGTGCCAGCAGCCGCTTTTCGGGGGCGAATGAGGGCTACACCTTC. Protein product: CASSRFSGANEGYTF. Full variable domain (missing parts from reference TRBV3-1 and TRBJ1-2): DTAVSQTPKYLVTQMGNDKSIKCEQNLGHDTMYWYKQDSKKFLKIMFSYNNKELIINETVPNRFSPKSPDKAHLNLHINSLELGDSAVYFCASSRFSGANEGYTFGSGTRLTVV.